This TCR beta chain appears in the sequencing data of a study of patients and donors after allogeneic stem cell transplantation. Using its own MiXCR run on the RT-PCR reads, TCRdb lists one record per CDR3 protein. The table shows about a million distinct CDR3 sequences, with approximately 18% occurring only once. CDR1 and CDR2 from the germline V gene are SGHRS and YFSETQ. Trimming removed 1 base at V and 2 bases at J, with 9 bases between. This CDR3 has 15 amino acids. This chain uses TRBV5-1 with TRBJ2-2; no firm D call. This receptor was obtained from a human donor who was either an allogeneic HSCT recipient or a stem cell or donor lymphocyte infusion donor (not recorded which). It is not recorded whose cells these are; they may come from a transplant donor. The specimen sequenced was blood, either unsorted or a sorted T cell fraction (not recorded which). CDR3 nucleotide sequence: TGCGCCAGCAGCTTGCACGGTCAAAACACCGGGGAGCTGTTTTTT. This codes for CASSLHGQNTGELFF.